This TCR beta chain is drawn from a study of shared clonotypes between healthy human individuals (dated by TCRdb to about 2020). Regarding the study in general: The cohort included three men and a couple of women between 18 and 49 years of age. Per donor, leukapheresis produced somewhere between about 0.9 and 9.5 billion PBMCs. To estimate repertoire size and how much clonotypes are shared between individuals, the study performed deep sequencing of blood TCR repertoires from a few healthy adults. For each donor, CD4 naive and CD4 memory were each given three plates, CD8 naive was given two plates, and CD8 memory was given one plate. To increase sequencing depth and limit assay-specific biases, TCR repertoire library preparation and sequencing were carried out by different laboratories using diverse techniques.

Details on this clone: It has no known antigen specificity. No much larger clone is present one base from it, and per-base qualities are unavailable.

Overall results and qualifications from the work: The genetic and exposure-history diversity represented was limited by the small number of donors. Even with the large sequencing depth, rarefaction of the sorted-subset datasets indicated that sequencing was incomplete. Naive subsets generally had larger estimated clonotype richness than memory subsets. Clonotypes shared by all four sorted-subset donors showed higher generation probabilities than non-shared clonotypes. When a handful of donors were compared, the shared fraction of clonotypes was approximately 5% for naive CD4, around 3.6% for naive CD8, 2% to 2.5% for memory CD4, and roughly 0.4% for memory CD8. Based on pairwise subsampling, the degree of clonotype sharing among donors was expected to be affected by sequencing depth. Only blood was sampled, and tissue TCR repertoires likely differ from those in blood.

Using the deep immunoSEQ assay, multiplex PCR amplified TCR CDR3 regions from genomic DNA. Extracted genomic DNA from each cell subset was spread evenly across all wells of several immunoSEQ 96-well plates, with each plate serving as a replicate. For sorted subsets, roughly 200 ng of genomic DNA, equivalent to around 29,000 T cell genomes, went into each replicate PCR. Purified libraries were measured with a Qubit 3.0 fluorometer, size-checked on a Bioanalyzer 2100, and measured again with the KAPA Library Quantification kit. Every immunoSEQ 96-well plate was sequenced on a dedicated single-read 150-cycle Illumina NextSeq 550 flow cell. The authors' pipeline ran thus. The immunoSEQ output contained only junctional sequences without quality scores, so filtering could not match that applied to full-length reads. To assign V/J genes and CDR3, sequences were annotated using PyIR, a Python wrapper for IgBLAST v1.9, with IMGT germline references. Reads with weak V/J assignments (E-value above 1e-6), missing CDR3, stop codons, out-of-frame junctions, or ambiguous translated residues were removed. A V3J clonotype was defined by an identical inferred V gene, J gene, and CDR3 amino acid sequence. The percentage overlap between two repertoires was calculated by dividing the number of shared unique clonotypes by the size of the smaller repertoire. Three approaches were used to assess repertoire richness: RTK rarefaction, the Chao1 estimator, and Recon v2.1 estimates of unobserved clonotypes. For all TCRbeta clonotypes obtained by the gDNA method from four donors, generation probabilities were computed with OLGA. In TCRdb, the immuneACCESS table is reduced to in-frame sequences with V and J assigned. These tables do not hold every clone; where another copy was compared, an unresolved V gene accounts for under half, and the others remain unexplained. V and J calls plus clone size are reproduced from that table; the DNA served to infer D and trimming. The sample contains around 1.4 million clones, approximately 98.5% of them found a single time. The ten largest clones capture approximately 0.38% of the sample.

The donors were healthy, HIV-negative adults with no recently reported acute infections or vaccinations. Only Caucasian adults living in Nashville, Tennessee, USA were represented among the donors. Magnetic negative selection was used to enrich CD4+ T cells, after which naive cells were positively selected on CD45RA and the negative fraction became the memory subset. Blood was obtained by leukapheresis, after which PBMCs were separated by Ficoll-Histopaque density gradient centrifugation and cryopreserved in liquid nitrogen vapor phase. Analytical flow cytometry was used to check the purity and quantity of every magnetically sorted T cell population. Genomic DNA was isolated from each sorted fraction and quantified by UV absorbance on a Nanodrop 2000c. Including the terminal cysteine and phenylalanine, the CDR3 comprises 15 residues. Kept here is only the CDR3 DNA, which spans 45 bases and is read in frame from base 1. According to the germline V gene (reference sequence), CDR1 reads LNHNV and CDR2 reads YYDKDF. V was cut back by 0 bases and J by 7 bases, leaving a gap of 15 bases between them.

This chain joins TRBV15 to TRBJ2-5; TRBD2 might be the D gene, on 5 matching bases. The sample consisted of naive CD4+ T cells sorted from blood. Taken with the paper, the label for cell subset or site translates to: CD45RA+ positively selected. The receptor's source is a man aged 30 to 39 in good health. The CDR3 is CATSRDRGSSGTQYF. The sequenced DNA is TGTGCCACCAGCAGAGATAGAGGGAGTTCAGGGACCCAGTACTTC.